One and the same sample provided the 24 T cell receptor beta chains below, sequenced in a study of cytomegalovirus exposure and HLA in healthy donors. The PCR ran on 60 Vbeta and 13 Jbeta primers. The protocol was immunoSEQ multiplex PCR, while the TCRdb copy is restricted to in-frame clones and leaves out a portion. The data hold tens of thousands of clones, with around 72% observed a single time. The sample taken for sequencing was PBMCs. The receptors come from a woman aged 40 to 50 in good health and CMV-seropositive.

The rearrangement joins TRBV19 to TRBJ2-5; 12 bases fit TRBD2. Looked up from germline, CDR1 is LNHDA and CDR2 is SQIVND (reference sequence). V trimming: 4 bases; J trimming: 2 bases; junction bases outside the gene matches: 5. The CDR3 consists of 16 residues. The CDR3 spells CASSRGTSGLQETQYF. CDR3 coding DNA: TGTGCCAGTAGTAGGGGGACTAGCGGGCTTCAAGAGACCCAGTACTTC.

This clone was observed a handful of times. The V and J genes are TRBV9 and TRBJ1-6; D gene uncertain. The V end lost 1 base, the J end lost 7 bases, and 9 bases lay between the germline ends. The germline V gene encodes CDR1 SGDLS and CDR2 YYNGEE. CDR3 length: 14 residues. CDR3 sequence reads: CASSVRRGNSPLHF. In DNA form, the CDR3 reads TGTGCCAGCAGCGTAAGGCGGGGAAATTCACCCCTCCACTTT.

The rearrangement joins TRBV7-8 to TRBJ2-1, with D possibly matching TRBD1 (7 bases). The V end was cut by 0 bases, the J end by 7 bases, with 16 bases between. The CDR3 length is 16 residues. CDR1 SGHVS and CDR2 FQNEAQ come from the germline V gene. As DNA, the CDR3 is TGTGCCAGCAGCTTAGCGCAGGGGGGCCGATGGAATGAGCAGTTCTTC. Translating it yields CASSLAQGGRWNEQFF.

This rearrangement joins TRBV9 to TRBJ2-3; 8 nucleotides agree with TRBD2. Germline-derived CDR1 and CDR2 are SGDLS and YYNGEE. V lost 2 bases to trimming and J lost 3 bases; unmatched junction nucleotides: 5. The CDR3 runs 15 residues. This chain's CDR3 is CASSVWGLVTDTQYF. CDR3 in DNA: TGTGCCAGCAGCGTTTGGGGACTAGTAACAGATACGCAGTATTTT.

The V and J genes are TRBV7-2 and TRBJ1-1; D ambiguous. Trimming left V 0 bases short and J 7 bases short, with 9 bases between. Germline CDR1 and CDR2: SGHTA and FQGNSA. This CDR3 region has 13 residues. The CDR3: CASSLARRIEAFF. In DNA, the CDR3 is TGTGCCAGCAGCTTAGCGCGTAGAATTGAAGCTTTCTTT.

The chain links TRBV14 to TRBJ2-1; 7 bases fit TRBD2. Trimming cost V 3 bases and J 10 bases; bases outside gene matches: 6. Looked up from germline, CDR1 is SGHDN and CDR2 is FVKESK. This CDR3 has 13 amino acids. CDR3 DNA: TGTGCCAGCAGCCAGACGCACGGGGGGGAGCAGTTCTTC. It codes for CASSQTHGGEQFF.

This clone was observed a handful of times. The rearrangement joins TRBV6-1 to TRBJ2-5, with D tentatively TRBD1 (6 bases). Per germline, CDR1 MNHNS and CDR2 SASEGT. V dropped 3 bases and J dropped 5 bases, with 7 bases sitting between them. The CDR3 is 12 residues long. CDR3 in DNA: TGTGCCAGCAGTGATCAGGGGGAGACCCAGTACTTC. Protein product: CASSDQGETQYF.

This chain links TRBV2 with TRBJ2-1, with D perhaps TRBD2 (5 bases). With 9 bases removed from V and 4 bases from J, the gap between germline ends came to 10 bases. Per the germline V gene, CDR1 is SNHLY and CDR2 is FYNNEI. The CDR3 contains 12 residues. The CDR3 DNA sequence: TGTGCCAGTGAGGACTCTTACAATGAGCAGTTCTTC. Translation: CASEDSYNEQFF. Supplemented by reference TRBV2 and TRBJ2-1, the full variable domain reads EPEVTQTPSHQVTQMGQEVILRCVPISNHLYFYWYRQILGQKVEFLVSFYNNEISEKSEIFDDQFSVERPDGSNFTLKIRSTKLEDSAMYFCASEDSYNEQFFGPGTRLTVL.

The chain joins TRBV7-9 to TRBJ1-2; the D gene is possibly TRBD1 (6 bases). CDR1 SEHNR and CDR2 FQNEAQ come from the germline V gene (reference sequence). V gave up 5 bases and J gave up 7 bases, with 17 bases separating them. CDR3 length equals 14 residues. The CDR3 DNA follows: TGTGCCAGCAGCCCTGAAACAGGGTTGGCTGGCTACACCTTC. The encoded protein is CASSPETGLAGYTF.

V and J are TRBV5-1 and TRBJ2-5, with D possibly matching TRBD2 (6 bases). Looked up from germline, CDR1 is SGHRS and CDR2 is YFSETQ. The CDR3 spans 14 residues. The V end was cut by 3 bases, the J end by 9 bases, with 18 bases between. The CDR3 sequence is CASSSPGRSGSQYF. In DNA form, the CDR3 reads TGCGCCAGCAGCTCGCCGGGACGCAGCGGGTCCCAGTACTTC.

The chain recombines TRBV30 with TRBJ1-4; D is perhaps TRBD1 (5 bases). Trimming cost V 1 base and J 4 bases, with 13 bases left between them. CDR3 length: 15 residues. CDR1 GTSNPN and CDR2 SVGIG come from the germline V gene (reference sequence). The CDR3 region has the DNA TGTGCCTGGAGTGCTGCCGACAGTCATAATGAAAAACTGTTTTTT. Its translation is CAWSAADSHNEKLFF.

The chain couples TRBV27 to TRBJ2-1; 11 positions match TRBD2. The CDR3 covers 17 residues. Germline loops: CDR1 MNHEY, CDR2 SMNVEV (reference sequence). Trimming took 1 base from V and 8 from J; bases not matched to a gene: 10. CDR3 sequence (DNA): TGTGCCAGCAGTTTATGGAGCCGACTAGCGGGGTGGGATGAGCAGTTCTTC. Its protein product is CASSLWSRLAGWDEQFF.

The chain links TRBV6-6 to TRBJ1-1; 9 bases match TRBD1. There are 14 residues in the CDR3. CDR1 is MNHNY and CDR2 is SVGAGI in the germline V gene (reference sequence). The V segment lost 8 bases and the J segment 5 bases; nucleotides outside the gene matches: 9. The CDR3 region is CASSGTGSGTEAFF. CDR3 bases: TGTGCCAGCTCCGGGACAGGGAGCGGGACTGAAGCTTTCTTT.

The chain joins TRBV6-5 to TRBJ2-5; 8 nucleotides line up with TRBD1. The germline V gene has CDR1 MNHEY and CDR2 SVGAGI. J lost 4 bases, V lost 6 bases, and 7 bases had no gene match. The CDR3 sequence is 14 residues long. CDR3 residues: CASSQQGGIETQYF. The CDR3 coding sequence is TGTGCCAGCAGCCAACAGGGGGGTATAGAGACCCAGTACTTC.

This clone was found many times. This chain connects TRBV5-1 to TRBJ2-3; no reliable D call. This CDR3 has 13 residues. Trimming took off 1 base at V and 5 bases at J, with 8 bases between the two ends. Germline V gene data show CDR1 as SGHRS and CDR2 as YFSETQ. The CDR3 DNA sequence: TGCGCCAGCAGCTTGTCGGGTCGAGATACGCAGTATTTT. Protein sequence: CASSLSGRDTQYF.

The chain links TRBV9 to TRBJ1-2; 9 nucleotides agree with TRBD1. With V trimmed by 7 bases and J by 6 bases, 7 bases remained unmatched. Germline V gene data show CDR1 as SGDLS and CDR2 as YYNGEE. This CDR3 contains 13 residues. The CDR3 here is CASRGDRVDGYTF. The CDR3 nucleotides are TGTGCCAGCCGGGGGGACAGGGTTGATGGCTACACCTTC.

The V gene is TRBV27, the J gene TRBJ2-3; TRBD2 matches at 8 bases. From germline, CDR1 is MNHEY and CDR2 SMNVEV (reference sequence). The CDR3 contains 18 residues. Trimming at V came to 4 bases and at J to 2 bases, leaving 14 bases not matched to a gene. In DNA, the CDR3 is TGTGCCAGCAGTTGGACGGGGCAGGGACTAGGATTCACAGATACGCAGTATTTT. Amino acids: CASSWTGQGLGFTDTQYF.

The CDR3 region is CASSLGQGAMREQYF. CDR3 sequence (DNA): TGCGCCAGCAGCTTGGGTCAGGGGGCGATGAGGGAGCAGTACTTC. The rearrangement uses TRBV5-1 and TRBJ2-7; 8 bases agree with TRBD1. Germline lookup yields CDR1 SGHRS and CDR2 YFSETQ. The V gene end was trimmed by 0 bases and the J gene end by 7 bases; junction bases not matched to a gene: 9. The CDR3 runs 15 residues.

The CDR3 nucleotides are TGTGCCAGCAGCCAAGATGTACAGGGGGACGAAAAACTGTTTTTT. It translates to CASSQDVQGDEKLFF. The chain recombines TRBV4-2 with TRBJ1-4; 8 nucleotides align to TRBD1. Losses at the gene ends were 0 bases for V and 8 bases for J; bases not matched to a gene: 5. Germline V gene sequence: CDR1 LGHNA, CDR2 YNFKEQ. The CDR3 runs to 15 residues.

The chain uses TRBV29-1 and TRBJ1-2; D gene unclear. CDR1 is SQVTM and CDR2 is ANQGSEA in the germline V gene. Trimming pared 6 bases from V and 0 bases from J, leaving 17 bases between. CDR3 size: 15 residues. The CDR3 is CSVVGGERSNYGYTF. In DNA, the CDR3 is TGCAGCGTGGTAGGCGGTGAAAGATCTAACTATGGCTACACCTTC.

The V call is TRBV2, the J call TRBJ1-5; D may be TRBD1 (5 bases). Trimming pared 5 bases from V and 0 bases from J, leaving 8 bases between. The CDR3 consists of 14 residues. Germline V CDR1 and CDR2: SNHLY, FYNNEI. CDR3: CASSRQSSNQPQHF. As DNA, the CDR3 is TGTGCCAGCAGTCGACAGAGTAGCAATCAGCCCCAGCATTTT. Using reference TRBV2 and TRBJ1-5 for the parts outside the CDR3, the full variable domain is EPEVTQTPSHQVTQMGQEVILRCVPISNHLYFYWYRQILGQKVEFLVSFYNNEISEKSEIFDDQFSVERPDGSNFTLKIRSTKLEDSAMYFCASSRQSSNQPQHFGDGTRLSIL.

Note on this clone: The same CDR3 can be traced to other DNA sequences in this sample. This sequence joins TRBV9 and TRBJ2-5; TRBD2 matches at 9 bases. The CDR3 contains 14 residues. The V gene's germline CDR1 is SGDLS and CDR2 YYNGEE. The trim removed 0 bases at V and 5 bases at J, leaving 2 bases unmatched. The CDR3 nucleotides read TGTGCCAGCAGCGTAGGGCTAGCGGGGGAGACCCAGTACTTC. It yields the protein CASSVGLAGETQYF.

This clone was counted a single time. This rearrangement joins TRBV7-3 to TRBJ2-2; 9 nucleotides match TRBD2. Germline assignment: CDR1 SGHTA and CDR2 FQGTGA. V shed 5 bases and J 6 bases; nucleotides not matched to a gene: 16. The length of the CDR3 is 18 residues. Written as DNA, the CDR3 is TGTGCCAGCAGCCCCCGACCGGGACTAGCTACACGGGCCGGGGAGCTGTTTTTT. Amino acids: CASSPRPGLATRAGELFF.

The chain couples TRBV25-1 to TRBJ2-1; D remains unclear. V shed 4 bases and J shed 0 bases, with 13 bases lying between them. This CDR3 has 16 residues. CDR1 and CDR2 (germline): MGHDK, SYGVNS. In DNA, the CDR3 is TGTGCCAGCAGTGCCTTGGCGGAGAGCTCCTACAATGAGCAGTTCTTC. It yields the protein CASSALAESSYNEQFF.